The sample holds one count of the clone carrying this TCR beta chain. Its antigen is not known. Germline values: CDR1 GTSNPN, CDR2 SVGIG (reference sequence). V lost 2 bases to trimming and J lost 7 bases; unmatched junction nucleotides: 13. CDR3 length equals 18 residues. Libraries were prepared by immunoSEQ multiplex PCR; TCRdb keeps only in-frame clonotypes and omits some of them. This table holds more than 13,000 clones, roughly 75% found once. This sample is drawn from a study of vaccination effects on CD4 cells after COVID-19. Antigen-specific CD4+ T cell clonotypes were called by their expansion after viral peptide-pool culture in ViraFEST. After less than 11 days in culture, the CD4+ T cells were isolated. It was two doses of either the BNT162b2 or mRNA-1273 vaccine that participants received.

The chain combines TRBV30 with TRBJ2-1, with 14 bases fitting TRBD2. Sequenced material: CD4+ T cells from PBMCs cultured with HCoV-NL63 spike peptides, taken after COVID-19 vaccination. The sequence was collected from a human donor who received a COVID-19 vaccine. The CDR3 reads CAWSTTRTSGRRGNEQFF. DNA for the CDR3: TGTGCCTGGAGTACAACCAGGACTAGCGGGAGGAGGGGGAATGAGCAGTTCTTC.